A selection of T cell receptor beta chains follows, all from one sample in a study of Graves' ophthalmopathy and Graves' hyperthyroidism. MiXCR, applied by TCRdb to the multiplex PCR reads, yields one record per CDR3 protein. In the table there are some 380,000 distinct CDR3 sequences, approximately 15% of which are singletons. The sequenced sample was peripheral blood. These TCRs come from a woman in her late teens or twenties with stable Graves' hyperthyroidism. The CDR3 runs from the conserved cysteine through the conserved F or W. The D gene is left open where the match is weak. Only part of the rows carry a size: once, few, many, or a class if the clone is expanded.

>TRBV5-1|many|TRBD2|TRBJ2-7
TGCGCCAGCAGCTCTAGCGGGAACTCCTACGAGCAGTACTTC
CASSSSGNSYEQYF
>TRBV6-5|.|.|TRBJ2-5
TGTGCCAGCAGTTACCCCCCGGGTGGGGAGACCCAGTACTTC
CASSYPPGGETQYF
>TRBV7-2|.|.|TRBJ1-1
TGTGCCAGCAGCTTTCCCCAAGCCTTCGCTGAAGCTTTCTTT
CASSFPQAFAEAFF
>TRBV11-2|few|TRBD2|TRBJ2-7
TGTGCCAGCAGCCCAAACAGGGGTCTAATAGCGGGGGCAGGCTACGAGCAGTACTTC
CASSPNRGLIAGAGYEQYF
>TRBV6-1|many|.|TRBJ2-7
TGTGCCAGCAGTGAATCCACTTACTACGAGCAGTACTTC
CASSESTYYEQYF
>TRBV11-3|many|.|TRBJ1-2
TGTGCCAGCAGCTTAGACGGCAGGGGCTATGGCTACACCTTC
CASSLDGRGYGYTF
>TRBV20-1|many|TRBD2|TRBJ2-7
TGCAGTGCCTCGGGACTAGCGGGGGCAGGTGAGCAGTACTTC
CSASGLAGAGEQYF
>TRBV7-9|many|TRBD1|TRBJ1-1
TGTGCCAGCAGGGCGTTATCGGACAGGAAGATTGGTACTGAAGCTTTCTTT
CASRALSDRKIGTEAFF
>TRBV5-1|.|.|TRBJ2-7
TGCGCCAGCAGCTTGAATCAGGCCCCCTACGAGCAGTACTTC
CASSLNQAPYEQYF
>TRBV7-2|.|.|TRBJ1-1
TGTGCCAGCAGCTTACATACAGAGGAAGCTTTCTTT
CASSLHTEEAFF
>TRBV12-3/TRBV12-4|many|TRBD1|TRBJ1-1
TGTGCCAGCAGTTCCGGACAGGTGGACGGGGCTGAAGCTTTCTTT
CASSSGQVDGAEAFF
>TRBV6-2/TRBV6-3|many|.|TRBJ1-5
TGTGCCAGCAGCCCTCTGAGCCATAGCAATCAGCCCCAGCATTTT
CASSPLSHSNQPQHF
>TRBV5-1|few|TRBD1|TRBJ1-2
TGCGCCAGCAGCTTCACAGGACAGGCGCACCCGATTAACTATGGCTACACCTTC
CASSFTGQAHPINYGYTF
>TRBV7-3|.|.|TRBJ2-7
TGTGCCAGCAGCCTAAAAAGAGAGAGGGAGCAGTACTTC
CASSLKREREQYF
>TRBV3-1|few|.|TRBJ2-6
TGTGCCAGCAGCCAAGATCCCCGTAGCTCTGGGGCCAACGTCCTGACTTTC
CASSQDPRSSGANVLTF
>TRBV6-4|many|TRBD1|TRBJ1-2
TGTGCCAGCGTGGACAGGGACGAGGTCTATGGCTACACCTTC
CASVDRDEVYGYTF
>TRBV18|few|.|TRBJ1-2
TGTGCCAGCTCACGACAGAAAGAAGGCTATGGCTACACCTTC
CASSRQKEGYGYTF
>TRBV28|few|TRBD1|TRBJ1-6
TGTGCCACGACCGGGACAGTTATTAGCTCCTATAATTCACCCCTCCACTTT
CATTGTVISSYNSPLHF
>TRBV5-5|many|.|TRBJ2-5
TGTGCCAGCAGCATCGGGAGTGGGACCCAGTACTTC
CASSIGSGTQYF
>TRBV6-1|many|TRBD1|TRBJ2-2
TGTGCCAGCAGTATAGGACAGGGGGGCGGGGAGCTGTTTTTT
CASSIGQGGGELFF
>TRBV6-5|many|.|TRBJ2-4
TGTGCCAGCAGTTCGAACCCTATACTGAGAATCAAAAACATTCAGTACTTC
CASSSNPILRIKNIQYF
>TRBV11-2|many|.|TRBJ2-7
TGTGCCAGCAGCTTATCCCCAGGGAGTTACGAGCAGTACTTC
CASSLSPGSYEQYF
>TRBV3-1|.|.|TRBJ1-6
TGTGCCAGCAGCCAACAGGGCTTGCCCTCACCCCTCCACTTT
CASSQQGLPSPLHF
>TRBV25-1|many|TRBD1|TRBJ2-7
TGTGCCAGCAGCGGGACAGGGGACGAGCAGTACTTC
CASSGTGDEQYF
>TRBV28|.|TRBD1|TRBJ1-5
TGTGCCAGCAGTTCCTCGACAGGGCCTAATCAGCCCCAGCATTTT
CASSSSTGPNQPQHF
>TRBV14|many|.|TRBJ2-7
TGTGCCAGCAGCCAAGGTTTTGGCAGGGAATACGAGCAGTACTTC
CASSQGFGREYEQYF
>TRBV6-5|.|.|TRBJ1-2
TGTGCCAGCAGTTATAATCCTGCCTATGGCTACACCTTC
CASSYNPAYGYTF
>TRBV5-5|many|.|TRBJ1-5
TGTGCCAGCAGCTTGGAGACACTGAGCAATCAGCCCCAGCATTTT
CASSLETLSNQPQHF
>TRBV20-1|.|.|TRBJ1-1
TGCAGTGCCTTGGCGACGGAATACACTGAAGCTTTCTTT
CSALATEYTEAFF
>TRBV12-3/TRBV12-4|many|.|TRBJ1-2
TGTGCCAGCACCCAAACGAGCAGGGCTGGCTACACCTTC
CASTQTSRAGYTF